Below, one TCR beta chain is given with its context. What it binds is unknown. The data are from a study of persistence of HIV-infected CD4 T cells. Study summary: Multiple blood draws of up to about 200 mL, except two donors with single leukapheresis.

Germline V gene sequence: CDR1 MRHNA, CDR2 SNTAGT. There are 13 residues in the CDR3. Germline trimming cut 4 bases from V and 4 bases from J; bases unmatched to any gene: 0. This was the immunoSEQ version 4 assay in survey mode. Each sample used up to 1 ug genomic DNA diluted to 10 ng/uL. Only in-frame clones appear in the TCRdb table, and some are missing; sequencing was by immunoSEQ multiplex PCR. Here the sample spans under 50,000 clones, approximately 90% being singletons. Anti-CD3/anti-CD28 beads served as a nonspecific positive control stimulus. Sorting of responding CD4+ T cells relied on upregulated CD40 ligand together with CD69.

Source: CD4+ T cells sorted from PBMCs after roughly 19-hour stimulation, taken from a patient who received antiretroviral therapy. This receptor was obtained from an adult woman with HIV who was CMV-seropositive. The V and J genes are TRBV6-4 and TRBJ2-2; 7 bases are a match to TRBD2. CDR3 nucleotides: TGTGCCAGCAGTGCGGGGGGCACCGGGGAGCTGTTTTTT. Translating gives CASSAGGTGELFF.